The TCR beta chain under discussion was sequenced for a study of T cell responses to AZD1222 COVID-19 vaccine. Study outcomes and limitations: Donors were mostly white British, more females; clonal diversity possibly underestimated. A reported finding is that nearly half of spike-specific TCRs target unmutated variant regions. Seropositivity was recorded at baseline in only 6 or 7 AZD1222 recipients.

Details on this clone: Its antigen is still unknown.

Trimming cost V 9 bases and J 3 bases, with 18 bases left between them. The germline V gene encodes CDR1 MRHNA and CDR2 SNTAGT. The CDR3 loop spans 15 amino acids. Sequenced by immunoSEQ multiplex PCR; TCRdb stores in-frame clones only, minus some. Of over 100,000 clones detected, approximately 90% appear once; the ten largest clones hold around 0.99%. This clonotype was sampled from an adult who received the AZD1222 COVID-19 vaccine. The chain uses TRBV6-4 and TRBJ1-5; weak D call: TRBD1 (5 bases). Sequencing was performed on peripheral blood, taken 28 days after the second AZD1222 dose. The CDR3 spells CARPQDRQPNQPQHF. DNA of the CDR3: TGTGCCAGACCTCAGGACCGACAGCCCAATCAGCCCCAGCATTTT.